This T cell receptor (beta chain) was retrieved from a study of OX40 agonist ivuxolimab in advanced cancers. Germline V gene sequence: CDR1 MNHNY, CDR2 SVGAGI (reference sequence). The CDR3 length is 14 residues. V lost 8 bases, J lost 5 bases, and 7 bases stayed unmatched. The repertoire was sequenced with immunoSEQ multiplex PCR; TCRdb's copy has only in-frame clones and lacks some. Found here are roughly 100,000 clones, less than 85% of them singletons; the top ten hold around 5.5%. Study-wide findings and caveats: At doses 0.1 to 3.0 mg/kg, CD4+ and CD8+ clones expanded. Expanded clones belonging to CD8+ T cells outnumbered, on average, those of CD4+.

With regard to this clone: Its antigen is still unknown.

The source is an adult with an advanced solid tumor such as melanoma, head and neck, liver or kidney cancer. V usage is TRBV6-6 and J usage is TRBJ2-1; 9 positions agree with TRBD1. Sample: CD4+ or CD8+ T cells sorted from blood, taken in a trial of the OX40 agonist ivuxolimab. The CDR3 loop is CASRQGGSNNEQFF. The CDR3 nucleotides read TGTGCCAGCCGACAGGGGGGGTCTAACAATGAGCAGTTCTTC.